This T cell receptor (beta chain) is from a study of T cell responses to AZD1222 COVID-19 vaccine. Study-wide findings and caveats: The span of vaccine-associated CD4 TCRs extended across spike, with dominance at 160-218 and 743-854. Seropositivity was recorded at baseline in only 6 or 7 AZD1222 recipients. A mostly white British donor set with more females was recruited, and clonal diversity was possibly underestimated. Spike-specific TCR breadth and depth rose after two AZD1222 doses.

The CDR3 totals 16 residues. The V gene end was trimmed by 7 bases and the J gene end by 9 bases; junction bases not matched to a gene: 15. CDR1 LNHDA and CDR2 SQIVND come from the germline V gene (reference sequence). Sequencing used immunoSEQ multiplex PCR; TCRdb keeps in-frame clones, though not all of them. The data contain 110,000 or so clones, 88% of them singletons. Turning to this clone: Its antigen is still unknown.

The TCR originated in an adult who received the AZD1222 COVID-19 vaccine. Sample: peripheral blood, taken 28 days after the second AZD1222 dose. The rearrangement joins TRBV19 to TRBJ1-5; 10 bases fit TRBD1. The CDR3 sequence: CASTGTGAPLERPQHF. CDR3 in DNA: TGTGCCAGTACGGGGACAGGGGCCCCGTTGGAACGGCCCCAGCATTTT.